The clone carrying this TCR beta chain was seen a handful of times. No antigen is known for it. There are 14 residues in the CDR3. Trimming shortened V by 0 bases and J by 5 bases, and 12 bases separated the two germline ends. Germline CDR1 is SGHRS and CDR2 is YFSETQ. This PCR relied on a set of 60 Vbeta primers and 13 Jbeta primers. The table came from immunoSEQ multiplex PCR; TCRdb's copy has only in-frame clones and leaves some out. The data hold some 130,000 clones, with about 66% observed a single time. This record belongs to a study of cytomegalovirus exposure and HLA in healthy donors. Whole-study results and caveats: An observed cluster of highly shared sequence variants was recorded as a likely sequencing artifact. TCR beta chains numbering about 160 were designated cytomegalovirus-associated. Clonal expansion, a later analysis showed, was greater in HLA-associated TCR beta chains than in equally common others.

This chain joins TRBV5-1 and TRBJ2-7; D is possibly TRBD2 (5 bases). The source of this sequence is a human donor in good health. Sequencing was performed on PBMCs. In nucleotides, the CDR3 is TGCGCCAGCAGCTTGGAGTCGGGGAAGGACGAGCAGTACTTC. Translating gives CASSLESGKDEQYF.